This is a list of T cell receptor beta chains from one sample in a study of T cell responses to AZD1222 COVID-19 vaccine. Repertoires were generated with immunoSEQ multiplex PCR, while TCRdb's copy carries only in-frame clones and drops some. The table lists 100,000 to 150,000 clones, less than 95% of them singletons. The sample was peripheral blood, taken on day 0 of AZD1222 vaccination. The receptors derive from an adult in good health. Each CDR3 is given with its conserved first and last residue.

TRBJ1-2 | TRBV27 | CASSLGAGYGYTF
TRBJ2-2 | TRBV9 | CASSVGDRGFGELFF
TRBJ2-5 | TRBV28 | CASSGPRDREETQYF
TRBJ2-6 | TRBV9 | CASSGQTGAGANVLTF
TRBJ2-2 | TRBV27 | CASSLKGRSNTGELFF
TRBJ2-1 | TRBV6-2/TRBV6-3 | CASSRRTSGGNEQFF
TRBJ1-2 | TRBV24-1 | CATSDGGGSLGYTF
TRBJ1-2 | TRBV5-1 | CASSFFVEGYTF
TRBJ1-1 | TRBV7-9 | CASSQWDRGQDEAFF
TRBJ2-5 | TRBV3-1/TRBV3-2 | CASPLCGTAKETQYF